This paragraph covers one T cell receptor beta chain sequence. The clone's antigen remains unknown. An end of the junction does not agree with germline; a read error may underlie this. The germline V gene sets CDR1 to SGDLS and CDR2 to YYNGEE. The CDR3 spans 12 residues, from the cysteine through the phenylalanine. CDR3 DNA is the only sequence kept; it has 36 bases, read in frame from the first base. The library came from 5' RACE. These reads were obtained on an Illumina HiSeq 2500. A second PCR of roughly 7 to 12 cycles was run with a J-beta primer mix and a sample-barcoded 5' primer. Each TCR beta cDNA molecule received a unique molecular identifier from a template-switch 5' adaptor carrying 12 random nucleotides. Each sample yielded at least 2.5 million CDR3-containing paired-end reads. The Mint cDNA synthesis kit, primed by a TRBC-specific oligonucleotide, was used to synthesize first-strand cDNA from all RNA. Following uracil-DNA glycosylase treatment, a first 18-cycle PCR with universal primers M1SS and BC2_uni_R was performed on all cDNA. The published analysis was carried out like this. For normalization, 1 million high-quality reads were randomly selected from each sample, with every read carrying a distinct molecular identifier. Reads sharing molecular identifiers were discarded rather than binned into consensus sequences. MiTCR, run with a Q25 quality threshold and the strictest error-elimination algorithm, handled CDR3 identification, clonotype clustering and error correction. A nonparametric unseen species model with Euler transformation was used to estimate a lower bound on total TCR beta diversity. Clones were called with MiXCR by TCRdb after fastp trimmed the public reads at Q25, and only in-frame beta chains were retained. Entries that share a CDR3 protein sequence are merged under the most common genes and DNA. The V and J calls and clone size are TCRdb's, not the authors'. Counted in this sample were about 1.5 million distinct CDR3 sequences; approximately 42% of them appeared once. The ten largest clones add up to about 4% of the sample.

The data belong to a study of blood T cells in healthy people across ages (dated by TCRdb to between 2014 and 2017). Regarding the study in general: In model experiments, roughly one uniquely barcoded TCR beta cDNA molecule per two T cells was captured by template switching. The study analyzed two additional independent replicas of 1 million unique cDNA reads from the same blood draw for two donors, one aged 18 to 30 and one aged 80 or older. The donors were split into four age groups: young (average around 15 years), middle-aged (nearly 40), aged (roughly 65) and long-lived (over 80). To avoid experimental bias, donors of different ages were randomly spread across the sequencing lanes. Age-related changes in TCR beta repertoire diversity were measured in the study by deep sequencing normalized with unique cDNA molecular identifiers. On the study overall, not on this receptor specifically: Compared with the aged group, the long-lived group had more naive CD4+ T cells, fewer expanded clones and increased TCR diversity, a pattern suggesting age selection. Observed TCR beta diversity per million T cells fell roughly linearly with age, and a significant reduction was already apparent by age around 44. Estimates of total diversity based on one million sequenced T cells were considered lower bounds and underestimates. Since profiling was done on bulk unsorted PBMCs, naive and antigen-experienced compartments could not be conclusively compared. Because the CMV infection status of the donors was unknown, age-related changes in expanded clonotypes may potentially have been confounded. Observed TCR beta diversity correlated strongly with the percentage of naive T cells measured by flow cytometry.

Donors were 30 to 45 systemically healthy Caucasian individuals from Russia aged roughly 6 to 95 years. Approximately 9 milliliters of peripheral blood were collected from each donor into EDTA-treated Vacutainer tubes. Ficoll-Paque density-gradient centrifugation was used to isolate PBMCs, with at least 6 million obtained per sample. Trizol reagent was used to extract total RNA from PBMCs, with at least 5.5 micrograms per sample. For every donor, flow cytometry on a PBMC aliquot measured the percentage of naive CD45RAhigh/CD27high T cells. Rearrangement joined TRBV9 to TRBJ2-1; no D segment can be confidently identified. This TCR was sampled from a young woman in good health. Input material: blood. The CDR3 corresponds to CAPPRLPNEHFF. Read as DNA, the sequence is TGTGCCCCCCCAAGGCTACCCAATGAGCACTTCTTC.